These T cell receptor beta chains were read from a single sample in a study of cytomegalovirus exposure and HLA in healthy donors. Clones were read by immunoSEQ multiplex PCR, and TCRdb kept only the in-frame ones, dropping some. The table has approximately 97,000 clones, nearly 65% seen once; the top ten hold about 4.3%. The specimen was PBMCs. The source is a human donor in good health. Both conserved end residues are part of each CDR3. The D gene is left open where the match is weak. Only some rows state a clone size, as once, few, many or a class for expanded clones.

.	.	TRBV9	TRBJ2-1	CASSASGGGGEQFF	TGTGCCAGCAGCGCTAGCGGAGGGGGTGGTGAGCAGTTCTTC
.	.	TRBV27	TRBJ1-5	CASSFGGSNQPQHF	TGTGCCAGCAGTTTCGGGGGTAGCAATCAGCCCCAGCATTTT
.	.	TRBV11-2	TRBJ1-4	CASSLVAIATTEMEKLFF	TGTGCCAGCAGCTTAGTAGCCATCGCTACGACTGAGATGGAAAAACTGTTTTTT
once	.	TRBV15	TRBJ1-5	CATSRDGGGQPQHF	TGTGCCACCAGCAGAGATGGGGGCGGTCAGCCCCAGCATTTT
.	TRBD2	TRBV30	TRBJ2-1	CAWTNRVRLAGNSNEQFF	TGTGCCTGGACAAACAGGGTAAGGCTAGCGGGAAATAGCAATGAGCAGTTCTTC
.	TRBD2	TRBV5-1	TRBJ2-1	CASSLAAGLAGGEQFF	TGCGCCAGCAGCTTGGCCGCAGGACTAGCGGGAGGTGAGCAGTTCTTC
.	.	TRBV21-1	TRBJ2-1	CASSKIGEGSYNEQFF	TGTGCCAGCAGCAAAATTGGAGAGGGCAGCTACAATGAGCAGTTCTTC
.	.	TRBV6-1	TRBJ1-3	CASSDEGGLGGNTIYF	TGTGCCAGCAGTGACGAGGGGGGGCTAGGGGGAAACACCATATATTTT
once	TRBD1	TRBV2	TRBJ2-7	CASSEDRGGHEQYF	TGTGCCAGCAGTGAGGACAGGGGGGGGCACGAGCAGTACTTC
.	TRBD1	TRBV6-5	TRBJ1-4	CASSYGTGGYEKLFF	TGTGCCAGCAGTTATGGGACAGGGGGCTATGAAAAACTGTTTTTT
.	TRBD2	TRBV5-1	TRBJ2-5	CASSLYSSGQETQYF	TGCGCCAGCAGCTTGTACTCTAGCGGGCAAGAGACCCAGTACTTC
.	.	TRBV30	TRBJ1-1	CAWSLMNTEAFF	TGTGCCTGGAGCTTAATGAACACTGAAGCTTTCTTT
.	.	TRBV19	TRBJ2-7	CASSILADSYEQYF	TGTGCCAGTAGTATCTTAGCGGACTCCTACGAGCAGTACTTC
.	.	TRBV30	TRBJ2-2	CAWSVGPNTGELFF	TGTGCCTGGAGTGTGGGCCCTAACACCGGGGAGCTGTTTTTT
.	TRBD2	TRBV30	TRBJ2-3	CAWTAGVGTDTQYF	TGTGCCTGGACAGCGGGAGTCGGCACAGATACGCAGTATTTT
.	.	TRBV6-5	TRBJ2-7	CASTVTAGQNYEQYF	TGTGCCAGCACTGTTACTGCTGGACAGAACTACGAGCAGTACTTC
.	.	TRBV9	TRBJ1-6	CASSVFDSLRYNSPLHF	TGTGCCAGCAGCGTGTTTGACTCCTTGAGGTATAATTCACCCCTCCACTTT
.	.	TRBV12-1	TRBJ2-1	CASSFRDRQFF	TGTGCCAGCAGCTTCCGGGACAGGCAGTTCTTC
.	TRBD1	TRBV6-6	TRBJ1-1	CASSDLQGWSTEAFF	TGTGCCAGCAGTGACCTACAGGGGTGGAGCACTGAAGCTTTCTTT
.	.	TRBV2	TRBJ2-2	CASRGLDNSGELFF	TGTGCCAGCAGGGGACTGGATAACTCCGGGGAGCTGTTTTTT
.	TRBD1	TRBV4-1	TRBJ1-2	CASSRGQGPKTNYGYTF	TGCGCCAGCAGCCGTGGACAGGGGCCGAAGACTAACTATGGCTACACCTTC
few	.	TRBV29-1	TRBJ2-7	CSVAPDFAEQYF	TGCAGCGTTGCCCCGGACTTCGCGGAGCAGTACTTC
.	.	TRBV5-1	TRBJ1-5	CASSPGGHNSNQPQHF	TGCGCCAGCAGCCCCGGCGGACACAATAGCAATCAGCCCCAGCATTTT
.	TRBD1	TRBV11-2	TRBJ2-2	CASSTHRGTGELFF	TGTGCCAGCAGCACCCACAGGGGCACCGGGGAGCTGTTTTTT
.	TRBD2	TRBV10-1	TRBJ2-7	CASSPTVAGAYEQYF	TGCGCCAGCAGCCCGACTGTAGCGGGAGCCTACGAGCAGTACTTC
once	TRBD2	TRBV13	TRBJ2-7	CASSASGNRNPSSYEQYF	TGTGCCAGCAGCGCTAGCGGGAATCGAAACCCAAGCTCCTACGAGCAGTACTTC
.	TRBD2	TRBV5-4	TRBJ2-1	CASSLEGLPANEQFF	TGTGCCAGCAGCTTGGAGGGACTACCGGCCAATGAGCAGTTCTTC
once	TRBD1	TRBV6-6	TRBJ1-1	CASSSQGAGANTEAFF	TGTGCCAGCAGTTCACAGGGGGCGGGAGCGAACACTGAAGCTTTCTTT
.	.	TRBV29-1	TRBJ2-3	CSVVGGVSDTQYF	TGCAGCGTTGTAGGGGGTGTTTCGGATACGCAGTATTTT
.	.	TRBV2	TRBJ2-5	CASSEVGDEEETQYF	TGTGCCAGCAGTGAAGTAGGAGACGAGGAAGAGACCCAGTACTTC
few	TRBD2	TRBV19	TRBJ2-1	CASSSSLAGGGGNEQFF	TGTGCCAGCAGTAGCAGCCTAGCGGGAGGAGGGGGGAATGAGCAGTTCTTC
once	TRBD2	TRBV6-1	TRBJ2-7	CASSESTIAGQYEQYF	TGTGCCAGCAGTGAAAGTACGATAGCGGGACAATACGAGCAGTACTTC
.	TRBD2	TRBV5-1	TRBJ2-3	CASSFLAGAVDTQYF	TGCGCCAGCAGCTTTCTAGCGGGAGCTGTAGATACGCAGTATTTT
.	TRBD2	TRBV18	TRBJ2-7	CASSPPWEGEQYF	TGTGCCAGCTCACCACCGTGGGAGGGCGAGCAGTACTTC
.	.	TRBV21-1	TRBJ2-3	CASPTGPSTDTQYF	TGTGCCAGCCCCACAGGGCCTAGCACAGATACGCAGTATTTT
.	.	TRBV7-9	TRBJ2-7	CASSLVSEQYF	TGTGCCAGCAGCTTAGTCTCCGAGCAGTACTTC
.	.	TRBV6-4	TRBJ2-7	CASPGPGQSSYEQYF	TGTGCCAGCCCCGGCCCAGGCCAGAGCTCCTACGAGCAGTACTTC
.	TRBD2	TRBV4-2	TRBJ2-1	CASSPGLATYNEQFF	TGTGCCAGCAGCCCTGGACTAGCGACCTACAATGAGCAGTTCTTC
.	TRBD2	TRBV7-3	TRBJ2-2	CASSSWTSGSTGELFF	TGTGCCAGCAGCTCCTGGACTAGCGGGAGTACCGGGGAGCTGTTTTTT
.	.	TRBV7-6	TRBJ1-1	CASSLALSKIEGAEAFF	TGTGCCAGCAGCTTAGCCTTATCTAAAATCGAAGGGGCTGAAGCTTTCTTT
.	TRBD1	TRBV11-2	TRBJ2-1	CASSLDLERGQGFNEQFF	TGTGCCAGCAGCTTAGATCTAGAGAGGGGGCAGGGGTTCAATGAGCAGTTCTTC
.	TRBD2	TRBV6-5	TRBJ2-1	CASSSLAGYNEQFF	TGTGCCAGCAGTTCTCTAGCGGGATACAATGAGCAGTTCTTC
.	.	TRBV9	TRBJ1-2	CASSTPGRERYGYTF	TGTGCCAGCAGCACCCCAGGACGGGAGAGGTATGGCTACACCTTC
.	TRBD2	TRBV18	TRBJ2-1	CASSPQLVAGGGNEQFF	TGTGCCAGCTCACCCCAGCTGGTAGCGGGAGGTGGGAATGAGCAGTTCTTC
.	TRBD1	TRBV5-1	TRBJ2-5	CASSLYGTGEGKTQYF	TGCGCCAGCAGCTTGTACGGGACAGGGGAGGGGAAGACCCAGTACTTC
.	TRBD1	TRBV6-1	TRBJ1-2	CASSEWTGPNYGYTF	TGTGCCAGCAGTGAATGGACAGGGCCCAACTATGGCTACACCTTC
.	.	TRBV2	TRBJ2-1	CASLIFEAARTYNEQFF	TGTGCCAGCCTTATATTCGAGGCGGCTCGGACCTACAATGAGCAGTTCTTC
few	TRBD1	TRBV30	TRBJ1-2	CAWDDPGQGRSGYTF	TGTGCCTGGGATGACCCGGGACAGGGACGAAGCGGCTACACCTTC
.	TRBD2	TRBV7-2	TRBJ2-5	CASSLGPPLAGGQETQYF	TGTGCCAGCAGCTTAGGCCCACCACTAGCGGGGGGACAAGAGACCCAGTACTTC
.	.	TRBV18	TRBJ1-2	CASSPHRDYGYTF	TGTGCCAGCTCACCACACAGGGACTATGGCTACACCTTC
few	TRBD1	TRBV6-6	TRBJ2-7	CASSRQGGEQYF	TGTGCCAGCAGTCGACAGGGGGGCGAGCAGTACTTC